This T cell receptor (beta chain) was documented in a study of blood T cell repertoires in COVID-19. Notes on this clone: A read error is possible here, since a much larger clone lies one base away.

V dropped 6 bases and J dropped 1; count of bases not matched to a gene: 0. The germline V gene has CDR1 MNHEY and CDR2 SVGAGI. The CDR3 consists of 13 residues. Assay: immunoSEQ multiplex PCR; the TCRdb copy retains only in-frame clones and omits some. The table has about 230,000 clones, 65% to 85% seen once. This clonotype was sampled from a man aged 40-49 years with acute or convalescent COVID-19. The sample taken for sequencing was peripheral blood. The V gene is TRBV6-5, the J gene TRBJ1-1, with 9 bases aligning to TRBD1. This CDR3 is CASRQGANTEAFF. The CDR3 DNA follows: TGTGCCAGCAGACAGGGGGCGAACACTGAAGCTTTCTTT.